This T cell receptor beta chain was sequenced during a study of lung T cells in sarcoidosis with Löfgren's syndrome. Study outcomes and limitations: Multiple Löfgren's syndrome patients reportedly shared TRAV12-1 and TRBV2 CDR3 motifs. TRAV12-1 and TRBV2 were reportedly most expanded in Löfgren's patients.

TCRdb redid the calling of the reads with MiXCR, one entry per CDR3 protein. In the table there are 15,000 to 20,000 distinct CDR3 sequences, less than 25% of which are singletons. This clonotype was observed at least ten times. Its antigen is undetermined. CDR1 and CDR2 (germline): DFQATT, SNEGSKA (reference sequence). Trimming at V came to 6 bases and at J to 0 bases, leaving 8 bases not matched to a gene. The CDR3 contains 15 residues. This sequence joins TRBV20-1 and TRBJ2-3; 8 bases are a match to TRBD1. Material: CD4+ T cells from PBMCs. The TCR comes from a human donor with sarcoidosis (Löfgren's syndrome or another form), or a control subject (not recorded which). The CDR3 coding sequence is TGCAGTGCCCAGGGACAGGCAACTAGCACAGATACGCAGTATTTT. Its translation is CSAQGQATSTDTQYF.